The present T cell receptor (beta chain) was sequenced within a study of T cell responses to AZD1222 COVID-19 vaccine. Study-wide findings and caveats: Regions 160-218 and 743-854 held dominance among vaccine-associated CD4 TCRs, which spanned spike. Possibly, clonal diversity was underestimated; donors were largely white British and included more females. Spike-specific TCR breadth and depth rose after two AZD1222 doses.

Only in-frame clones appear in the TCRdb table, and some are missing; sequencing was by immunoSEQ multiplex PCR. The repertoire holds tens of thousands of clones, with about 88% as singletons. Losses at the gene ends were 6 bases for V and 6 bases for J; bases not matched to a gene: 18. Per germline, CDR1 ENHRY and CDR2 SYGVKD. The CDR3 runs to 17 residues. In the case of this clone: What it binds is unknown.

V gene TRBV10-3 combines with J gene TRBJ1-2; TRBD1 matches 8 bases. This material consisted of peripheral blood, taken on day 0 of AZD1222 vaccination. This receptor was identified in an adult in good health. The CDR3 coding sequence is TGTGCCATCAGATTAACGCGGACAGGGAGGGGGCAGGATGGCTACACCTTC. This sequence encodes CAIRLTRTGRGQDGYTF.